The 21 T cell receptor beta chains reported below all come from one sample, sequenced in a study of immune evolution from preneoplasia to lung adenocarcinoma. Sequencing used immunoSEQ multiplex PCR; TCRdb keeps in-frame clones, though not all of them. This sample has some 16,000 clones, with 65% to 90% found just once. Sample: FFPE invasive lung adenocarcinoma tissue. These receptors came from an older person with invasive lung adenocarcinoma.

This clone was detected once. The rearrangement links TRBV6-4 to TRBJ2-7, with D perhaps TRBD2 (6 bases). V lost 2 bases, J lost 0 bases, and 14 bases lay in between. The germline CDR1 and CDR2 sequences are MRHNA and SNTAGT. The CDR3 has 16 amino acids. CDR3 sequence (DNA): TGTGCCAGCAGTGACCGAACTAGCTGGAGCTCCTACGAGCAGTACTTC. Protein sequence: CASSDRTSWSSYEQYF.

The chain joins TRBV28 to TRBJ2-3, with 7 positions matching TRBD1. Germline trimming cut 6 bases from V and 3 bases from J; bases unmatched to any gene: 9. Per germline, CDR1 MDHEN and CDR2 SYDVKM. The length of the CDR3 is 15 residues. CDR3 bases: TGTGCCAGCAGACAACAGGGGCGAAGGACAGATACGCAGTATTTT. It is translated as CASRQQGRRTDTQYF.

V usage is TRBV19 and J usage is TRBJ2-5; a weak D match, TRBD1 (5 bases). Trimming shortened V by 3 bases and J by 6 bases, and 14 bases separated the two germline ends. The length of the CDR3 is 14 residues. CDR1 and CDR2 from the germline V gene are LNHDA and SQIVND (reference sequence). The CDR3 protein is CASSIPDIPKTQYF. In nucleotides, the CDR3 is TGTGCCAGTAGTATTCCGGACATTCCGAAGACCCAGTACTTC.

The chain has TRBV29-1 and TRBJ1-5; D unclear. Trimming stripped 6 bases from V and 4 bases from J, with 19 bases between. The CDR3 length is 15 residues. The V gene's germline CDR1 is SQVTM and CDR2 ANQGSEA. The CDR3 DNA reads TGCAGCGTGGCAGTGGATGGTTTCAGGAATCAGCCCCAGCATTTT. This codes for CSVAVDGFRNQPQHF.

This chain connects TRBV11-3 to TRBJ2-2, with D uncertain. Trimming removed 1 base at V and 2 bases at J, with 5 bases between. Germline V gene sequence: CDR1 SGHNT, CDR2 YENEEA. This CDR3 is 14 amino acids long. Here the CDR3 DNA reads TGTGCCAGCAGCTTAGGGTCAAACACCGGGGAGCTGTTTTTT. Its translation: CASSLGSNTGELFF. Full variable domain (rest looked up from reference TRBV11-3 and TRBJ2-2): EAGVVQSPRYKIIEKKQPVAFWCNPISGHNTLYWYLQNLGQGPELLIRYENEEAVDDSQLPKDRFSAERLKGVDSTLKIQPAELGDSAVYLCASSLGSNTGELFFGEGSRLTVL.

This clone was seen more than once but under ten times. V and J are TRBV7-9 and TRBJ2-1; D unclear. CDR1 is SEHNR and CDR2 is FQNEAQ in the germline V gene (reference sequence). The CDR3 extends over 13 amino acids. Trimming pared 1 base from V and 8 bases from J, leaving 9 bases between. The CDR3 is CASSLEARHEQFF. In nucleotides, the CDR3 is TGTGCCAGCAGCTTAGAAGCGAGGCATGAGCAGTTCTTC.

In its sample, this clone was seen once. The J gene is TRBJ2-2, the V gene TRBV7-8, with a weak D call TRBD2 (5 bases). This CDR3 comprises 16 residues. The V and J ends lost 2 bases and 0 bases respectively, with 10 bases between them. In germline, CDR1 is SGHVS, CDR2 FQNEAQ. DNA for the CDR3: TGTGCCAGCAGCTTATTGGTGGAGGCGAACACCGGGGAGCTGTTTTTT. This codes for CASSLLVEANTGELFF.

The rearrangement uses TRBV5-8 and TRBJ2-6, with D unclear. Germline assignment: CDR1 SGHTS and CDR2 YDEGEE. V was cut by 0 bases and J by 0 bases, with 4 bases left in between. The CDR3 is made up of 15 amino acids. DNA for the CDR3: TGTGCCAGCAGCTTGGAAATCTCTGGGGCCAACGTCCTGACTTTC. Its translation: CASSLEISGANVLTF.

The V gene is TRBV18, the J gene TRBJ2-7; D is possibly TRBD1 or TRBD2 (5 bases each). Trimming pared 2 bases from V and 4 bases from J, leaving 24 bases between. This CDR3 has 18 amino acids. Germline V lookup: CDR1 KGHSH, CDR2 LQKENI. The CDR3 coding sequence is TGTGCCAGCTCACCAACCGGGACGCAATCTTGGCCCTCTTACGAGCAGTACTTC. Amino acid sequence: CASSPTGTQSWPSYEQYF.

J is TRBJ2-5 and V is TRBV7-9; D is unresolved. V dropped 5 bases and J dropped 7 bases, with 11 bases sitting between them. The germline V gene has CDR1 SEHNR and CDR2 FQNEAQ (reference sequence). The length of the CDR3 is 12 residues. DNA for the CDR3: TGTGCCAGCAGCCAAATAGTAGGGACCCAGTACTTC. Amino acid sequence: CASSQIVGTQYF. Together with reference TRBV7-9 and TRBJ2-5, the CDR3 gives the full variable domain: DTGVSQNPRHKITKRGQNVTFRCDPISEHNRLYWYRQTLGQGPEFLTYFQNEAQLEKSRLLSDRFSAERPKGSFSTLEIQRTEQGDSAMYLCASSQIVGTQYFGPGTRLLVL.

The chain is built from TRBV28 and TRBJ1-2; no firm D call. CDR1 MDHEN and CDR2 SYDVKM come from the germline V gene. Deletions cut 4 bases from V and 4 bases from J, with 16 bases between. The CDR3 extends over 15 amino acids. CDR3 sequence: CASSSLLIPGYGYTF. The CDR3 nucleotides read TGTGCCAGCAGTTCCTTACTAATCCCAGGCTATGGCTACACCTTC.

The chain links TRBV7-2 to TRBJ1-1; maybe TRBD1 (6 bases). V lost 5 bases and J 6 bases, leaving 16 bases between the germline ends. Germline V lookup: CDR1 SGHTA, CDR2 FQGNSA. The CDR3 is 14 residues long. CDR3 sequence reads: CASSPNRAGSEAFF. DNA of the CDR3: TGTGCCAGCAGCCCGAACAGGGCAGGGTCTGAAGCTTTCTTT.

The genes are TRBV7-9 and TRBJ1-1; a possible D gene is TRBD1 (6 bases). CDR3 length: 16 amino acids. V lost 0 bases to trimming and J lost 0 bases, with 11 bases between them. Germline V gives CDR1 SEHNR, CDR2 FQNEAQ (reference sequence). CDR3 loop: CASSLADSHMNTEAFF. CDR3 in DNA: TGTGCCAGCAGCTTAGCGGACAGCCACATGAACACTGAAGCTTTCTTT.

The V gene is TRBV6-5, the J gene TRBJ2-2, with 10 positions matching TRBD1. The germline CDR1 and CDR2 sequences are MNHEY and SVGAGI. The length of the CDR3 is 15 residues. The J segment lost 5 bases and the V segment lost 6 bases, leaving 6 bases of the junction unmatched. This CDR3 is CASSETGGRTGELFF. CDR3 in DNA: TGTGCCAGCAGCGAGACAGGGGGCCGAACCGGGGAGCTGTTTTTT.

The V and J genes are TRBV11-1 and TRBJ2-3; either TRBD1 or TRBD2 may fit D (6 bases each). The CDR3 length is 15 residues. The V end lost 1 base, the J end lost 8 bases, and 16 bases lay between the germline ends. The germline gives CDR1 SGHAT, CDR2 FQDESV (reference sequence). As DNA, the CDR3 is TGTGCCAGCAGCTTAGAGGGGGGCGGCGGGACTACGCAGTATTTT. Protein product: CASSLEGGGGTTQYF.

The chain carries TRBV7-9 and TRBJ2-2; no clear D. V was clipped by 7 bases and J by 4 bases, with 19 bases between them. Looked up from germline, CDR1 is SEHNR and CDR2 is FQNEAQ (reference sequence). This CDR3 has 16 residues. The CDR3 protein is CASTPNYGRLTGELFF. Written as DNA, the CDR3 is TGTGCCAGCACGCCGAACTACGGACGGCTCACCGGGGAGCTGTTTTTT.

V gene TRBV7-9 combines with J gene TRBJ1-2; 8 nucleotides agree with TRBD1. V lost 5 bases and J lost 4; bases outside the gene matches: 15. Per germline, CDR1 SEHNR and CDR2 FQNEAQ (reference sequence). CDR3 length: 17 residues. This CDR3 reads CASSQLTSDRGAYGYTF. The CDR3 DNA follows: TGTGCCAGCAGCCAATTGACCTCCGACAGGGGTGCCTATGGCTACACCTTC.

The chain combines TRBV5-6 with TRBJ1-5, with 9 nucleotides matching TRBD1. Germline CDR1 reads SGHDT; CDR2 reads YYEEEE. The CDR3 has 15 amino acids. The junction had 5 bases not matched to a gene; V was cut back by 5 bases and J by 2 bases. CDR3 in amino acids: CASSAGQGGNQPQHF. The CDR3 DNA follows: TGTGCCAGCAGTGCGGGACAGGGAGGCAATCAGCCCCAGCATTTT.

This chain connects TRBV30 to TRBJ2-3, with TRBD2 matching 7 bases. Per germline, CDR1 GTSNPN and CDR2 SVGIG (reference sequence). The CDR3 is 13 amino acids. The J segment lost 4 bases and the V segment lost 3 bases, leaving 4 bases of the junction unmatched. CDR3 DNA sequence: TGTGCCTGGAGACTAGCGAGTGCAGATACGCAGTATTTT. Protein sequence: CAWRLASADTQYF.

The genes are TRBV2 and TRBJ2-7; D is ambiguous. V was pared by 7 bases and J by 2 bases, with 12 bases between. The CDR3 has 13 amino acids. CDR1 and CDR2 from the germline V gene are SNHLY and FYNNEI. The CDR3 loop is CASNVGRTYEQYF. The CDR3 DNA reads TGTGCCAGCAATGTGGGCAGGACCTACGAGCAGTACTTC.

By sample fraction, this clone is medium-sized (0.01 to 0.1%). Distinct nucleotide sequences in the sample also encode this CDR3. J is TRBJ2-6 and V is TRBV5-8; D not resolved. The CDR3 is 15 amino acids. Germline V gene lookup returns CDR1 SGHTS and CDR2 YDEGEE. Trimming left V 0 bases short and J 1 base short, with 5 bases between. Here the CDR3 DNA reads TGTGCCAGCAGCTTGGAAGTATCTGGGGCCAACGTCCTGACTTTC. It encodes CASSLEVSGANVLTF.